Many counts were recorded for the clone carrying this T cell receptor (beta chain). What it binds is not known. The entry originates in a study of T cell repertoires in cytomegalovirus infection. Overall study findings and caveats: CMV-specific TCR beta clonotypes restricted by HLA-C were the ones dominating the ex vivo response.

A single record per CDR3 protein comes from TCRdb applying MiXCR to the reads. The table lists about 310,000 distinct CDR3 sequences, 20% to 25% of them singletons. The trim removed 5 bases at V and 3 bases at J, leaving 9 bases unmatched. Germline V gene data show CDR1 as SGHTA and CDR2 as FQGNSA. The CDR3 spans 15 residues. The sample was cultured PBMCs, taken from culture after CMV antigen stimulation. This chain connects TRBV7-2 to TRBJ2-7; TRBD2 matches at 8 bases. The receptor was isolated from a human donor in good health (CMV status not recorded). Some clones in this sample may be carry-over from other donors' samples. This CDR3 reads CASSPGRGLYYEQYF. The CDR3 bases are TGTGCCAGCAGCCCCGGGAGGGGACTATACTACGAGCAGTACTTC.